The 30 T cell receptor beta chains below all came from one sample that was sequenced in a study of cytomegalovirus exposure and HLA in healthy donors. TCRdb's table, derived via immunoSEQ multiplex PCR, lists solely in-frame clones and lacks some. In the table there are about 54,000 clones, roughly nine tenths of which are singletons. Sequenced: PBMCs. The receptors shown here come from a young woman in good health and CMV-seropositive.

About this clone itself: One end of the junction does not line up with germline, which may come from a read error. This chain connects TRBV18 to TRBJ1-2; D is unclear. CDR1 and CDR2 from the germline V gene are KGHSH and LQKENI. The CDR3 covers 15 residues. The CDR3 DNA reads as TGTGCCAGCTCACCACAAACGGGGAGCAGCCACGGACCAAACTTC. This gives the protein CASSPQTGSSHGPNF.

This clone occurred once. This chain connects TRBV28 to TRBJ1-2, with D maybe TRBD1 (5 bases). The CDR3 is 13 amino acids. V gave up 6 bases and J gave up 6 bases, with 14 bases separating them. Per germline, CDR1 MDHEN and CDR2 SYDVKM. The CDR3 protein is CASRLSGKDGYTF. DNA of the CDR3: TGTGCCAGCAGGCTGTCAGGGAAAGATGGCTACACCTTC.

The chain employs TRBV19 and TRBJ1-6; a weak D match, TRBD1 (5 bases). Germline CDR1 LNHDA, CDR2 SQIVND (reference sequence). V was shortened by 5 bases and J by 9 bases, with 23 bases between the two germline ends. The CDR3 consists of 17 residues. In DNA form, the CDR3 reads TGTGCCAGTAGTCTGAGACAGTTCCCGCCACCCACTTCACCCCTCCACTTT. Encoded protein: CASSLRQFPPPTSPLHF.

The genes are TRBV2 and TRBJ1-2; possible D gene TRBD1, 6 bases. The CDR3 consists of 13 residues. V was clipped by 4 bases and J by 8 bases, with 14 bases between them. Germline V gene sequence: CDR1 SNHLY, CDR2 FYNNEI. DNA of the CDR3: TGTGCCAGCAGTGTGACAGGTGGCCTCGGCTACACCTTC. Amino acid sequence: CASSVTGGLGYTF.

A note on this clone: One junction end does not reproduce the germline sequence, and a read error may be involved. The chain recombines TRBV6-1 with TRBJ2-2; TRBD1 matches 12 bases. The CDR3 extends over 15 amino acids. Germline V gene data show CDR1 as MNHNS and CDR2 as SASEGT. The CDR3 reads CAGSEGTGGAGELFF. CDR3 DNA: TGTGCCGGCAGTGAAGGGACAGGGGGCGCCGGGGAGCTGTTTTTT.

This clone appeared once. The CDR3 DNA reads TGCGCCAGCAGCTGGGCCGGCGGGGGGGACAATGAGCAGTTCTTC. Translating it yields CASSWAGGGDNEQFF. The chain has TRBV5-1 and TRBJ2-1, with 9 bases lining up with TRBD2. The CDR3 is 15 amino acids. V was pared by 3 bases and J by 5 bases, with 6 bases of the junction left unmatched. Germline values: CDR1 SGHRS, CDR2 YFSETQ.

There are a few counts of this clone. This rearrangement joins TRBV6-5 to TRBJ1-6; D is uncertain. V was pared by 0 bases and J by 10 bases, with 10 bases between. The CDR3 sequence is 14 residues long. Germline V lookup: CDR1 MNHEY, CDR2 SVGAGI. The CDR3 is CASSYSGGGSPLHF. CDR3 bases: TGTGCCAGCAGTTACTCCGGTGGAGGGTCACCCCTCCACTTT.

The chain joins TRBV5-1 to TRBJ1-2; a possible D gene is TRBD1 (6 bases). The CDR3 loop spans 12 amino acids. The V end was cut by 3 bases, the J end by 4 bases, with 7 bases between. CDR1 is SGHRS, CDR2 YFSETQ, per germline. The CDR3 DNA reads TGCGCCAGCAGCTCACAGGGCTATGGCTACACCTTC. Protein sequence: CASSSQGYGYTF.

The rearrangement uses TRBV11-1 and TRBJ2-3, with TRBD2 matching 10 bases. The germline CDR1 and CDR2 sequences are SGHAT and FQDESV (reference sequence). V gave up 7 bases and J gave up 1 base; unmatched junction bases: 11. The CDR3 runs 17 residues. The CDR3 region has the DNA TGTGCCAGCAATAGCGGGGGGTTCCTCGCGGGCACAGATACGCAGTATTTT. Encoded protein: CASNSGGFLAGTDTQYF. The entire variable domain, with the rest obtained from reference TRBV11-1 and TRBJ2-3, is as follows: EAEVAQSPRYKITEKSQAVAFWCDPISGHATLYWYRQILGQGPELLVQFQDESVVDDSQLPKDRFSAERLKGVDSTLKIQPAELGDSAMYLCASNSGGFLAGTDTQYFGPGTRLTVL.

This rearrangement joins TRBV19 to TRBJ1-6; TRBD1 is a possible D gene (6 bases). Between the trimmed V and J ends, which lost 4 bases and 7 bases, there was a span of 8 bases. Germline V CDR1 and CDR2: LNHDA, SQIVND (reference sequence). CDR3 length: 13 residues. The CDR3 DNA sequence: TGTGCCAGTAGTAACCAGGGGAATTCACCCCTCCACTTT. This sequence encodes CASSNQGNSPLHF.

This clone showed up just once. This sequence joins TRBV19 and TRBJ2-2, with 7 bases lining up with TRBD1. CDR1 LNHDA and CDR2 SQIVND come from the germline V gene (reference sequence). Losses at the gene ends were 6 bases for V and 7 bases for J; bases not matched to a gene: 8. CDR3 size: 14 residues. The CDR3 loop is CASRWTGINGELFF. Here the CDR3 DNA reads TGTGCCAGTAGGTGGACAGGTATAAACGGGGAGCTGTTTTTT.

The V and J genes are TRBV7-9 and TRBJ2-1; TRBD2 agrees at 10 bases. CDR1 is SEHNR, CDR2 FQNEAQ, per germline (reference sequence). V was clipped by 3 bases and J by 7 bases; unmatched bases: 6. The length of the CDR3 is 15 residues. Here the CDR3 reads CASSFSSGGPNEQFF. In nucleotides, the CDR3 is TGTGCCAGCAGCTTCTCTAGCGGGGGACCAAATGAGCAGTTCTTC.

This sequence joins TRBV4-1 and TRBJ2-2, with a tentative D call TRBD1 (5 bases). This CDR3 is 15 amino acids long. V lost 0 bases and J lost 1, with 6 bases in between. CDR1 MGHRA and CDR2 YSYEKL come from the germline V gene. The CDR3 sequence is CASSQEDRNTGELFF. CDR3 DNA sequence: TGCGCCAGCAGCCAAGAAGACAGGAACACCGGGGAGCTGTTTTTT.

The chain combines TRBV4-2 with TRBJ1-2; 7 bases are shared with TRBD1. V was clipped by 1 base and J by 3 bases; unmatched bases: 2. This CDR3 has 14 amino acids. Germline V gene data show CDR1 as LGHNA and CDR2 as YNFKEQ. The CDR3 DNA is TGTGCCAGCAGCCAAGTTGACAGGGACTATGGCTACACCTTC. Its translation is CASSQVDRDYGYTF.

J is TRBJ2-2 and V is TRBV10-3; TRBD2 agrees at 11 bases. Germline V CDR1 and CDR2: ENHRY, SYGVKD. CDR3 length equals 16 residues. V trimming: 4 bases; J trimming: 0 bases; junction bases outside the gene matches: 1. The CDR3 DNA follows: TGTGCCATCAGTGTACTAGCGGGGGCGAACACCGGGGAGCTGTTTTTT. It is translated as CAISVLAGANTGELFF.

This sequence joins TRBV6-5 and TRBJ2-5, with TRBD1 matching 8 bases. The CDR3 has 15 amino acids. Germline CDR1 MNHEY, CDR2 SVGAGI. Losses at the gene ends were 6 bases for V and 3 bases for J; bases not matched to a gene: 9. CDR3 residues: CASSPDRGPKETQYF. DNA of the CDR3: TGTGCCAGCAGCCCAGACAGGGGCCCTAAAGAGACCCAGTACTTC.

This chain connects TRBV19 to TRBJ2-1; 7 nucleotides align to TRBD2. This CDR3 region has 13 residues. CDR1 is LNHDA and CDR2 is SQIVND in the germline V gene (reference sequence). V lost 6 bases, J lost 3 bases, and 2 bases stayed unmatched. For the CDR3, the DNA is TGTGCCAGTAGGAGGGACTACTACAATGAGCAGTTCTTC. Protein: CASRRDYYNEQFF.

The chain is built from TRBV6-4 and TRBJ1-3; 7 positions agree with TRBD1. In germline, CDR1 is MRHNA, CDR2 SNTAGT. J was trimmed by 0 bases and V by 7 bases; bases with no gene match: 9. This CDR3 comprises 16 residues. This CDR3 is CASTLLQGDSGNTIYF. The CDR3 nucleotides read TGTGCCAGCACTCTCCTCCAGGGGGACTCTGGAAACACCATATATTTT.

This chain joins TRBV7-3 and TRBJ2-1; 8 bases align to TRBD1. This CDR3 contains 14 residues. Germline trimming cut 4 bases from V and 6 bases from J; bases unmatched to any gene: 5. Germline V gene sequence: CDR1 SGHTA, CDR2 FQGTGA. The DNA for the CDR3 is TGTGCCAGCAGCTCAGGGGGCGCCTTCAATGAGCAGTTCTTC. Protein sequence: CASSSGGAFNEQFF. Full variable domain (rest looked up from reference TRBV7-3 and TRBJ2-1): GAGVSQTPSNKVTEKGKYVELRCDPISGHTALYWYRQSLGQGPEFLIYFQGTGAADDSGLPNDRFFAVRPEGSVSTLKIQRTERGDSAVYLCASSSGGAFNEQFFGPGTRLTVL.

J is TRBJ2-1 and V is TRBV30, with 8 nucleotides matching TRBD2. The V gene's germline CDR1 is GTSNPN and CDR2 SVGIG (reference sequence). This CDR3 contains 15 residues. Trimming removed 1 base from V and 3 bases from J; junction bases left unmatched: 5. CDR3 coding DNA: TGTGCCTGGAGTGCCGGGGGGGCATTCTACAATGAGCAGTTCTTC. Protein sequence: CAWSAGGAFYNEQFF.

The V and J genes are TRBV7-2 and TRBJ2-2; 9 bases match TRBD2. The germline CDR1 and CDR2 sequences are SGHTA and FQGNSA. CDR3 length: 15 amino acids. V shed 2 bases, J shed 4 bases, and the junction held 2 bases outside the gene matches. The CDR3 sequence is CASSLLAGATGELFF. Here the CDR3 DNA reads TGTGCCAGCAGCTTATTAGCGGGGGCCACCGGGGAGCTGTTTTTT.

In this sample, this clone turned up once. The chain couples TRBV2 to TRBJ2-3; perhaps TRBD1 as D (6 bases). Germline V gives CDR1 SNHLY, CDR2 FYNNEI. Trimming removed 6 bases from V and 6 bases from J, with 16 bases in between. The CDR3 loop spans 14 amino acids. The CDR3 protein is CASRKTGLEDTQYF. DNA for the CDR3: TGTGCCAGCAGGAAAACAGGGCTCGAGGATACGCAGTATTTT.

The chain employs TRBV2 and TRBJ1-2; D is undetermined. Germline loops: CDR1 SNHLY, CDR2 FYNNEI. CDR3 length: 13 amino acids. Trimming took off 0 bases at V and 4 bases at J, with 6 bases between the two ends. The CDR3 is CASSEARGYGYTF. As DNA, the CDR3 is TGTGCCAGCAGTGAAGCTCGGGGCTATGGCTACACCTTC.

This CDR3 is CAWSAHSNQPQHF. The CDR3 region has the DNA TGTGCCTGGAGTGCCCATAGCAATCAGCCCCAGCATTTT. The chain links TRBV30 to TRBJ1-5; D is uncertain. Germline V gene lookup returns CDR1 GTSNPN and CDR2 SVGIG (reference sequence). Trimming took off 1 base at V and 0 bases at J, with 4 bases between the two ends. This CDR3 region has 13 residues.

The chain uses TRBV5-5 and TRBJ1-4; D is undetermined. V gave up 0 bases and J gave up 14 bases, with 17 bases separating them. Germline assignment: CDR1 SGHKS and CDR2 YYEKEE (reference sequence). The length of the CDR3 is 14 residues. CDR3: CASSLGRSEGSLFF. In DNA form, the CDR3 reads TGTGCCAGCAGCTTGGGACGTTCGGAGGGCAGCCTGTTTTTT.

The chain combines TRBV4-2 with TRBJ1-5; 9 bases are shared with TRBD1. The CDR3 spans 17 residues. From germline, CDR1 is LGHNA and CDR2 YNFKEQ. V trimming: 2 bases; J trimming: 7 bases; junction bases outside the gene matches: 12. The CDR3 bases are TGTGCCAGCAGCCAATTCCCGGGGACAGGGATGGAACAGCCCCAGCATTTT. Protein sequence: CASSQFPGTGMEQPQHF.

This clone was observed a handful of times. The chain combines TRBV13 with TRBJ2-2; 11 bases match TRBD1. The CDR3 extends over 18 amino acids. The ends lost 5 bases at V and 0 bases at J; junction bases unmatched: 8. The germline V gene encodes CDR1 PRHDT and CDR2 FYEKMQ (reference sequence). The chain's CDR3 is CASSRRGQGVPNTGELFF. The CDR3 DNA reads TGTGCCAGCAGCCGCCGGGGACAGGGGGTCCCGAACACCGGGGAGCTGTTTTTT.

This clone occurred once. The gene calls are TRBV19 and TRBJ1-2, with D maybe TRBD1 (6 bases). Germline V gives CDR1 LNHDA, CDR2 SQIVND (reference sequence). This CDR3 has 13 amino acids. V lost 1 base, J lost 8 bases, and 11 bases lay in between. CDR3 DNA: TGTGCCAGTAGTATAGCAGGGGTCGGCGGCTACACCTTC. It codes for CASSIAGVGGYTF.

This clone was found once. The rearrangement joins TRBV19 to TRBJ2-1, with TRBD2 identical over 13 bases. V shed 4 bases and J 5 bases; nucleotides not matched to a gene: 8. CDR1 is LNHDA, CDR2 SQIVND, per germline (reference sequence). The CDR3 has 17 amino acids. In DNA form, the CDR3 reads TGTGCCAGTAGTACCAAAGTGGGACTAGCGGGGAACAATGAGCAGTTCTTC. Protein: CASSTKVGLAGNNEQFF.

V usage is TRBV6-5 and J usage is TRBJ1-1; 7 bases are a match to TRBD1. The ends lost 6 bases at V and 5 bases at J; junction bases unmatched: 3. Per the germline V gene, CDR1 is MNHEY and CDR2 is SVGAGI. This CDR3 spans 12 amino acids. The CDR3 nucleotides are TGTGCCAGCAGGACAGGGCCAACTGAAGCTTTCTTT. This codes for CASRTGPTEAFF.